The 11 T cell receptor beta chains below come from one sample, sequenced in a study of vaccination and CD4 T cells after COVID-19. As to time point: late sampling 161 to 241 days after vaccination in a few convalescent patients. Treatment specified: roughly 11-day PBMC culture with coronavirus spike peptide pools or control peptides (ViraFEST assay). Their antigens are not known. Sequenced with the Oncomine TCR Beta short-read assay was DNA taken from cultured CD4+ T cells. TCRdb reanalysed the PCR reads using MiXCR and keeps one entry per CDR3 protein. This sample has about 22,000 distinct CDR3 sequences, with 30% to 35% found just once. Source: CD4+ T cells from blood, cultured in vitro, taken about 7 months after SARS-CoV-2 vaccination. Receptors originate from a human donor who had recovered from COVID-19.

This chain connects TRBV11-2 to TRBJ2-1, with D maybe TRBD1 (5 bases). The CDR3 contains 13 residues. V lost 2 bases to trimming and J lost 3 bases, with 5 bases between them. The V gene's germline CDR1 is SGHAT and CDR2 FQNNGV. The CDR3 DNA sequence: TGTGCCAGCAGCTTACAGGGCTACAATGAGCAGTTCTTC. Translation gives CASSLQGYNEQFF.

This clonotype was picked up a small number of times. The V call is TRBV7-2, the J call TRBJ2-5; 8 bases are a match to TRBD2. This CDR3 has 20 amino acids. Trimming removed 4 bases from V and 5 bases from J; junction bases left unmatched: 24. The germline V gene has CDR1 SGHTA and CDR2 FQGNSA. As DNA, the CDR3 is TGTGCCAGCAGCTCACCAAGGGACCTATCCAGCGGGGGACTCGCGGAGACCCAGTACTTC. Translating it yields CASSSPRDLSSGGLAETQYF.

This rearrangement joins TRBV20-1 to TRBJ1-2; tentatively, D is TRBD1 (5 bases). Germline-derived CDR1 and CDR2 are DFQATT and SNEGSKA (reference sequence). CDR3 length: 14 amino acids. V dropped 0 bases and J dropped 4 bases, with 12 bases sitting between them. CDR3 DNA: TGCAGTGCTAGAGATCCCGAGGGGACCTATGGCTACACCTTC. It is translated as CSARDPEGTYGYTF.

V and J are TRBV2 and TRBJ2-7, with TRBD2 as a possible D gene (6 bases). The J call could be wrong; TRBJ2-5 is a better fit for the DNA end. CDR1 and CDR2 from the germline V gene are SNHLY and FYNNEI. The CDR3 covers 14 residues. This CDR3 reads CASTPAAGLETQYF. CDR3 sequence (DNA): TGTGCCAGCACCCCAGCGGCGGGATTGGAGACCCAGTACTTC.

There are a few counts of this clonotype. This CDR3 is CASSVGIQETQYF. CDR3 DNA: TGTGCCAGCTCCGTGGGTATCCAAGAGACCCAGTACTTC. V usage is TRBV7-2 and J usage is TRBJ2-5; D unresolved. There are 13 residues in the CDR3. Germline lookup yields CDR1 SGHTA and CDR2 FQGNSA. V gave up 8 bases and J gave up 1 base, with 11 bases separating them.

This chain joins TRBV20-1 and TRBJ2-1; no clear D. There are 12 residues in the CDR3. Germline CDR1 is DFQATT and CDR2 is SNEGSKA (reference sequence). V lost 6 bases and J 10 bases, leaving 16 bases between the germline ends. CDR3 sequence: CSARISAREQFF. The CDR3 region has the DNA TGCAGTGCGCGCATTTCCGCTCGCGAGCAGTTCTTC.

The rearrangement links TRBV2 to TRBJ1-1, with TRBD1 identical over 11 bases. CDR3 size: 14 residues. Germline CDR1 SNHLY, CDR2 FYNNEI. V trimming: 8 bases; J trimming: 0 bases; junction bases outside the gene matches: 2. Here the CDR3 DNA reads TGTGCCAGCTGGACAGGGGGCCTGAACACTGAAGCTTTCTTT. Translated, it gives CASWTGGLNTEAFF. Full variable domain (missing parts from reference TRBV2 and TRBJ1-1): EPEVTQTPSHQVTQMGQEVILRCVPISNHLYFYWYRQILGQKVEFLVSFYNNEISEKSEIFDDQFSVERPDGSNFTLKIRSTKLEDSAMYFCASWTGGLNTEAFFGQGTRLTVV.

The chain carries TRBV12-3 or TRBV12-4 and TRBJ1-1; TRBD1 matches 7 bases. Trimming at V came to 6 bases and at J to 0 bases, leaving 1 base not matched to a gene. The CDR3 contains 13 residues. The CDR3 loop reads CASRGQLNTEAFF. The DNA of the CDR3 is TGTGCCAGCAGGGGACAGTTGAACACTGAAGCTTTCTTT.

The genes are TRBV15 and TRBJ2-5; D remains ambiguous. The germline V and J ends were trimmed by 0 bases and 7 bases, with 9 bases remaining between them. Germline values: CDR1 LNHNV, CDR2 YYDKDF (reference sequence). The CDR3 totals 13 residues. The CDR3 region is CATSRDTLGTQYF. The CDR3 nucleotides are TGTGCCACCAGCAGAGATACGTTGGGGACCCAGTACTTC. Variable domain in full (rest from reference TRBV15 and TRBJ2-5): DAMVIQNPRYQVTQFGKPVTLSCSQTLNHNVMYWYQQKSSQAPKLLFHYYDKDFNNEADTPDNFQSRRPNTSFCFLDIRSPGLGDTAMYLCATSRDTLGTQYFGPGTRLLVL.

This clonotype is medium-sized. The CDR3 DNA reads as TGTGCCAGCAGCTTTGAGGGAGCGACGCAGTATTTT. It translates to CASSFEGATQYF. The rearrangement links TRBV7-2 to TRBJ2-3; D might be TRBD2 (5 bases). CDR1 and CDR2 from the germline V gene are SGHTA and FQGNSA. The CDR3 is 12 amino acids. V was cut by 3 bases and J by 9 bases, with 10 bases left in between.

The V and J genes are TRBV20-1 and TRBJ2-7, with TRBD2 as a possible D gene (6 bases). Trimming removed 5 bases at V and 0 bases at J, with 14 bases between. This CDR3 is built from 14 residues. Per the germline V gene, CDR1 is DFQATT and CDR2 is SNEGSKA (reference sequence). The CDR3 nucleotides read TGCAGTGCTGGACCCCCGGGGGACTCCTACGAGCAGTACTTC. Its translation is CSAGPPGDSYEQYF.